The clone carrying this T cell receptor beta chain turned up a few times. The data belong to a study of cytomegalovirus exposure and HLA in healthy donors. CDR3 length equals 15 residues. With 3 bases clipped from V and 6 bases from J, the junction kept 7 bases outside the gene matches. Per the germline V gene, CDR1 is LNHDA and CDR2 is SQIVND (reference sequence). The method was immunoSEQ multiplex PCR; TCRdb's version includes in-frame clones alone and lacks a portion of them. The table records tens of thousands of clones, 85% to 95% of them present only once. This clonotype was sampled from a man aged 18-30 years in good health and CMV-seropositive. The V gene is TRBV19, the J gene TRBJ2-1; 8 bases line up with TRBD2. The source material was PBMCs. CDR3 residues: CASSIREGGRNEQFF. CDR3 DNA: TGTGCCAGTAGTATTCGGGAGGGCGGGCGCAATGAGCAGTTCTTC.